This T cell receptor (beta chain) was recorded in a study of regulatory T cells in long-lasting Graves disease. The CDR3 length is 13 residues. The V gene lost 0 bases and the J gene lost 3 bases, with 6 bases spanning the gap. The germline V gene encodes CDR1 SGHRS and CDR2 YFSETQ. Study-level results: Having few samples may have compromised the accuracy. Persistent Graves' patients had lower TCR diversity than newly diagnosed ones. When disease was persistent, TRBV28, TRBJ1-2 and TRBJ2-5 were the favored segments.

TCRdb fed the reads into MiXCR, producing one record per CDR3 protein. The sample carries more than 1,000 distinct CDR3 sequences, approximately 80% recorded once. Extracted RNA from PBMCs served as the source of the TCR library. Patients were enrolled at an endocrinology department in Xi'an, China. A word on this clonotype: Its matching antigen is unknown.

The origin of this receptor is a woman aged 35 to 60 with Graves disease. The V gene is TRBV5-1, the J gene TRBJ1-1, with D uncertain. The sample here was peripheral blood mononuclear cells (PBMCs), taken with antithyroid drug treatment, in newly diagnosed or persistent Graves disease (not recorded which). CDR3 region: CASSLGMDTEAFF. The CDR3 region has the DNA TGCGCCAGCAGCTTGGGTATGGACACTGAAGCTTTCTTT.